The entry below gives a single T cell receptor (beta chain) sequence along with its context. Generated by immunoSEQ multiplex PCR, the TCRdb table keeps only in-frame clones and is missing some. The data show 180,000 or so clones, 83% seen once. Per germline, CDR1 MNHEY and CDR2 SMNVEV (reference sequence). The CDR3 is 13 residues long. V was clipped by 4 bases and J by 1 base, with 5 bases between them. The data derive from a study of blood T cell repertoires in COVID-19. Input material: PBMCs or T cells enriched from blood (not recorded which). The source is a woman aged 45-65 years in a cohort exposed to, infected with or recovered from COVID-19 (not recorded which). J is TRBJ2-1 and V is TRBV27, with D hard to call. CDR3 coding DNA: TGTGCCAGCAGTTCGACTTCCTACAATGAGCAGTTCTTC. Translating gives CASSSTSYNEQFF.